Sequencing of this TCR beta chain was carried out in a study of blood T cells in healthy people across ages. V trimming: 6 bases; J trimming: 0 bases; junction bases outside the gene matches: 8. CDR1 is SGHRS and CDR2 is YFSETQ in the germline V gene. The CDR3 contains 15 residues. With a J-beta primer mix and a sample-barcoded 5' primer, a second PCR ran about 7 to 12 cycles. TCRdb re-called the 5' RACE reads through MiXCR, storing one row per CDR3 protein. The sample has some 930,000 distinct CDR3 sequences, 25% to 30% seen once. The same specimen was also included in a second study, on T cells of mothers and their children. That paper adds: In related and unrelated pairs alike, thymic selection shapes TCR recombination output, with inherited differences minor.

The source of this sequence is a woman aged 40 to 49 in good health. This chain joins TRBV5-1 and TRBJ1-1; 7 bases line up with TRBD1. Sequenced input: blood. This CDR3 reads CASTEGQSVNTEAFF. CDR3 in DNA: TGCGCCAGCACCGAGGGACAGTCCGTGAACACTGAAGCTTTCTTT.